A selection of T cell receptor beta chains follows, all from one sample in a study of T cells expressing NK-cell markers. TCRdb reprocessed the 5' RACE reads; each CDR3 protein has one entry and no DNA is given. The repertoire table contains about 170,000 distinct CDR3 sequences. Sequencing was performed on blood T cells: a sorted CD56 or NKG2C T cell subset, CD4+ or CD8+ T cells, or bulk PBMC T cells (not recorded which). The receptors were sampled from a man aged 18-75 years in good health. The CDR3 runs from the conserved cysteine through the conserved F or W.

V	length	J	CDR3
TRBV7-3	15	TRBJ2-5	CASSLSQLPQETQYF
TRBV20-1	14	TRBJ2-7	CSASSHHIPGVIYF
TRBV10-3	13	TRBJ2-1	CAINGGGRGEQFF
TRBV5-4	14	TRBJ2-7	CASSQERGGHEQYF
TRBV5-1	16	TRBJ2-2	CASSPVEGPNTGELFF
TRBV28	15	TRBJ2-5	CASSLWRGGQETQYF
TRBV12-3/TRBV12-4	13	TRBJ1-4	CASSILRNEKLFF
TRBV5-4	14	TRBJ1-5	CASSFRGSNQPQHF
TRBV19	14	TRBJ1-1	CASSIGGLGTEAFF
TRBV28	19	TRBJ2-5	CASSPLTRNPKDSQETQYF
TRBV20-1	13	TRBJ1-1	CSARGGQGKVAFF
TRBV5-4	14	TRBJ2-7	CASSGTGLSYEQYF
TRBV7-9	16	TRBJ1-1	CASSPPQVGMNTEAFF
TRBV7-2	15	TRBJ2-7	CASSFVAGGHYEQYF
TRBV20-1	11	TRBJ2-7	CSAIGTYEQYF
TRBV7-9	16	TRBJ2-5	CASSFPDRGLPETQYF
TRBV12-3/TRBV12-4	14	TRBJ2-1	CASTGSFLSNEQFF
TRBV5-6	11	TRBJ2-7	CASSLGRYQYF
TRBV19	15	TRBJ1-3	CASQDLRSLGNTIYF
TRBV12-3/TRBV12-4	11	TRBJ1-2	CASSFKYGYTF
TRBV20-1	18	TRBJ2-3	CSAHSPLFSGGGTDTQYF
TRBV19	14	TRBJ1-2	CASSIDYRYYGYTF
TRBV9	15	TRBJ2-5	CASSAATGIGETQYF
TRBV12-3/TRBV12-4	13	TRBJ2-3	CASSLGPGGAQYF
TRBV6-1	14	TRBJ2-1	CASTGDRAYNEQFF
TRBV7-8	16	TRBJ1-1	CASSLAQGQFLPEAFF
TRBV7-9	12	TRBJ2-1	CASSSGGDYTFF
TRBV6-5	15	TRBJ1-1	CASTYSLDGNTEAFF
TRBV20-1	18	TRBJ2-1	CSARETPGSGGAKRQQFF
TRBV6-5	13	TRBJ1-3	CASSSRTGNTIYF
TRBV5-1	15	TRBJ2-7	CASSPLASGGGEQYF
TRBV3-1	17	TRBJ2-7	CASSQERGLAGAYEQYF
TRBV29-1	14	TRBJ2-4	CSVGGIETKNIQYF
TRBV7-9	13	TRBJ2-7	CASTTAGEVEQYF
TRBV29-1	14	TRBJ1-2	CSVGRSGANYGYTF
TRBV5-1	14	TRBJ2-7	CASSSSAGAYEQYF
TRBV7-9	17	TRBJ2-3	CASSPRLAGGNTDTQYF
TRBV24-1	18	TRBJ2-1	CATSDFSPGAAWGNEQFF
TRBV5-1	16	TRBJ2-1	CASSLGETTIYNEQFF
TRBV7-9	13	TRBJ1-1	CASTLALNTEAFF
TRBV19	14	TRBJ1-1	CASSIQGPNTEAFF
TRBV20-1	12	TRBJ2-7	CSATTGSYEQYF
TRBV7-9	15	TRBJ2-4	CASSTDSGAKNIQYF
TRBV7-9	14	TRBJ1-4	CASSPDSANEKLFF
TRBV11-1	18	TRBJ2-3	CASSLILDRYRVTDTQYF
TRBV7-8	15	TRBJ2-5	CASSQSSWTSETQYF
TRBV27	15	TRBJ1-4	CASSAAVTLNEKLFF
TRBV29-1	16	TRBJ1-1	CSVEIFRTGEDTEAFF
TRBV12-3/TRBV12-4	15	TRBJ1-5	CASSFEGGPNQPQHF
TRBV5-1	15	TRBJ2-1	CASSLSASGGGEQFF
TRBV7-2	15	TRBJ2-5	CASSLSSWEKETQYF
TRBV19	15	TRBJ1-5	CASSITDNSNQPQHF
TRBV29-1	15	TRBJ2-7	CSVEESDRDSYEQYF
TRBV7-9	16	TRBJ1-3	CASSLARQGLGNTIYF
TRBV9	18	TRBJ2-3	CASSVGVRARTSTDTQYF
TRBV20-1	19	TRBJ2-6	CSARTTSNLLPSGANVLTF
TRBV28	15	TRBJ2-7	CASSFSIKYTYEQYF